This T cell receptor (beta chain) was recovered during a study of T cells after yellow fever vaccination. The study, taken as a whole, reports: Reappearing after the booster were most of the clones from primary vaccination (roughly 96% CD4, approximately 89% CD8).

The CDR3 is 16 residues long. Deletions cut 4 bases from V and 5 bases from J, with 20 bases between. CDR1 SGHRS and CDR2 YFSETQ come from the germline V gene. This clonotype was detected many times. The antigen remains unidentified. TCRdb called the 5' RACE reads again in MiXCR, with one record for every CDR3 protein. The sample gives 300,000 or so distinct CDR3 sequences, roughly 4% of which show up once; 20% to 30% is in the top ten. Sequencing used PBMCs, obtained 5 days after the yellow fever booster vaccination. The clonotype originates from a man between 18 and 29 years old who received the YFV17D yellow fever vaccine. This sequence joins TRBV5-1 and TRBJ2-3, with D possibly TRBD1 on 6 matching bases. The CDR3 bases are TGCGCCAGCAGCCCCCTTAGTGTGGGGGCGGGAGATACGCAGTATTTT. It yields the protein CASSPLSVGAGDTQYF.